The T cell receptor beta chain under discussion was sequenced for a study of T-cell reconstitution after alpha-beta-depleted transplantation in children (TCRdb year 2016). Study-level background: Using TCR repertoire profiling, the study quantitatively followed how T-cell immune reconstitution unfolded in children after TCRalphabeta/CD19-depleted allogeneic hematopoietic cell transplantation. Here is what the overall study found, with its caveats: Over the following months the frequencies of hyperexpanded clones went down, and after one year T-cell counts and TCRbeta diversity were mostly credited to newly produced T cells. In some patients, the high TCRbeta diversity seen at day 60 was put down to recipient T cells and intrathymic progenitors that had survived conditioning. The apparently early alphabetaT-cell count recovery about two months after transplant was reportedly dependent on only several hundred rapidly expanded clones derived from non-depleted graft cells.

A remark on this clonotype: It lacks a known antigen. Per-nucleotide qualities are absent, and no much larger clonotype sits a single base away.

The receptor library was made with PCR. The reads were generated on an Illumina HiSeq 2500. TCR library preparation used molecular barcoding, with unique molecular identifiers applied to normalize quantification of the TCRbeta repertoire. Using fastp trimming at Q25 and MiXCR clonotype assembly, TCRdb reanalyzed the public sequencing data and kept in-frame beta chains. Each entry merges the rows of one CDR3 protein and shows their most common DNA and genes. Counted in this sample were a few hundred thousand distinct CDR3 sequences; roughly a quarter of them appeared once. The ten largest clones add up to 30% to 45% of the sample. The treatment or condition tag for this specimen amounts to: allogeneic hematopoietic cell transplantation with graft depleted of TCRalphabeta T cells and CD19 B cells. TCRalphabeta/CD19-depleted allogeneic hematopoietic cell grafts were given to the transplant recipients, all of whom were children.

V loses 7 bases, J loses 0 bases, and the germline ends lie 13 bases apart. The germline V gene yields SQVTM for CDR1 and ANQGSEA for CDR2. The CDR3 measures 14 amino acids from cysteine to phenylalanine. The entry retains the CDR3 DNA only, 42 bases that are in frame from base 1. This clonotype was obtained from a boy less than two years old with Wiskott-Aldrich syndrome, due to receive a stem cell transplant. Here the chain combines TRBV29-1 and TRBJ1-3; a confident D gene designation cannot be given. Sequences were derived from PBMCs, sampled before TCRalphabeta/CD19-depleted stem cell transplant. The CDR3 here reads CSAGVGSSGNTIYF. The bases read TGCAGCGCGGGTGTAGGGAGCTCTGGAAACACCATATATTTT.